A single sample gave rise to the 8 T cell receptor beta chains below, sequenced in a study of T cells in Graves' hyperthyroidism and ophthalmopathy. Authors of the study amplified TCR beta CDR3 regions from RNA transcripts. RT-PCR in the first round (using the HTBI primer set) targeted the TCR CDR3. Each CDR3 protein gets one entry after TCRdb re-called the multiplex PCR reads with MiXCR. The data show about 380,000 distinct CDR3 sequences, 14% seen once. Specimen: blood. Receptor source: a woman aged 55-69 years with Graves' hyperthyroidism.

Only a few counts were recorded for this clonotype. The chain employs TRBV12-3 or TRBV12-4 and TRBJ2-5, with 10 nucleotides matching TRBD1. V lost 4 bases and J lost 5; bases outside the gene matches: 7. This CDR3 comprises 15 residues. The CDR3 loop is CASSYGDRGQETQYF. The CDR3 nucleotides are TGTGCCAGCAGTTACGGGGACAGGGGACAGGAGACCCAGTACTTC.

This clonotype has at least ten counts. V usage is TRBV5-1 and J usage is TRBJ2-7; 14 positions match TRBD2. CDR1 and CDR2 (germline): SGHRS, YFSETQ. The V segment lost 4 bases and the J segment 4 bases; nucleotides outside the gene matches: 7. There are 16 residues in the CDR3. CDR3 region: CASSTGTSGSRYEQYF. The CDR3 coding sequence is TGCGCCAGCAGCACCGGGACTAGCGGGAGTCGGTACGAGCAGTACTTC.

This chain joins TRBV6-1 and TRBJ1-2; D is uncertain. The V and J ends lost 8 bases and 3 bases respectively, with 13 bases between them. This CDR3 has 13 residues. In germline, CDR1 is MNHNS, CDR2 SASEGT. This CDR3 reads CASCELGDYGYTF. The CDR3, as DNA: TGTGCCAGCTGCGAACTCGGGGACTATGGCTACACCTTC.

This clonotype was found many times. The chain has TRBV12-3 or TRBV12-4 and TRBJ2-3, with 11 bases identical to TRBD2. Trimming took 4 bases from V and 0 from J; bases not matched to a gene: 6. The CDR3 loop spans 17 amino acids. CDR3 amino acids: CASSSGLAGPSTDTQYF. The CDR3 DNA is TGTGCCAGCAGTTCCGGACTAGCGGGCCCAAGCACAGATACGCAGTATTTT.

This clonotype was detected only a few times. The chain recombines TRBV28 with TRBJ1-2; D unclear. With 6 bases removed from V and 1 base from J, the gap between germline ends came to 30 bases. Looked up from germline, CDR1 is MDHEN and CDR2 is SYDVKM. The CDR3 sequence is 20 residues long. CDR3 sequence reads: CASSFIFRRTAPGINYGYTF. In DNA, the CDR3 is TGTGCCAGCAGCTTCATTTTTCGGCGGACCGCCCCGGGGATTAACTATGGCTACACCTTC.

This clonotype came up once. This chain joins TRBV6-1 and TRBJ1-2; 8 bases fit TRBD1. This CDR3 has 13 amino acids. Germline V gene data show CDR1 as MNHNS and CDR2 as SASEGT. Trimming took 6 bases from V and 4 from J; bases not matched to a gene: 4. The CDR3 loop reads CASRDREAYGYTF. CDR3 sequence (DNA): TGTGCCAGCAGGGACAGGGAAGCCTATGGCTACACCTTC.

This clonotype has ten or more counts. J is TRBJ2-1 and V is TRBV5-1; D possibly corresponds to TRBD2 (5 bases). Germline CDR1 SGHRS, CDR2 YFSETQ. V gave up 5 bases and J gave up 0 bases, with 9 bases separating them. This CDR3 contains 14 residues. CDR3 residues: CASSPGLSYNEQFF. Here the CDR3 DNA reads TGCGCCAGCAGTCCCGGACTCTCCTACAATGAGCAGTTCTTC.

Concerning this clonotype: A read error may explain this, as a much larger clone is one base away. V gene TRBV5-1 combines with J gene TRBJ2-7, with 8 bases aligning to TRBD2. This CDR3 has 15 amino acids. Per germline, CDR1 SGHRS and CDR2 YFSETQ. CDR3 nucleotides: TGCGCCAGCACTCGGGGGGCGGGAGGCCCCTACGAGCGGTACTTC. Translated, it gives CASTRGAGGPYERYF.